The source of this T cell receptor beta chain is a study of cytomegalovirus exposure and HLA in healthy donors (dated by TCRdb to the late 2010s). About the full investigation: An earlier analysis of 550 to 700 of the donors reported approximately 290 Gb of sequence data and about 100 million unique TCR beta sequences from 150 million to 200 million T cells. An early release that covered some 640 HLA-typed donors contained about 290 gigabases of sequencing data and around 80 million unique TCR sequences. Among the roughly 370 genotyped donors, 75% to 90% belonged to the genetic ancestry cluster associated with self-reported Caucasian donors. The aim of the study was to test whether cataloging public T cell receptors could identify signatures of past pathogen exposure. The study used immunosequencing to profile the T cell repertoires of 666 subjects and linked those repertoires to cytomegalovirus serostatus. Besides the first cohort of about 730 subjects, a separate validation cohort made up of over 95 different subjects was used. The study combined high-throughput TCR immunosequencing, statistical association of individual TCRs with disease status, and machine learning to predict cytomegalovirus infection status. A later analysis re-analyzed previously published TCR beta repertoires from approximately 700 donors and added high-resolution HLA genotyping to study TCR occurrence patterns. Rather than drawing on any new phenotypic data, the later analysis identified candidate immune exposures from TCR beta sequences and the way those sequences occurred across donors. In an earlier analysis of 500 to 650 of the donors, high-throughput TCR beta sequencing was used to judge whether each TCR beta V gene segment behaved as functional or pseudogenic. Donor age, sex, ethnicity and CMV serostatus were collected together with the repertoire data. In a later genetic analysis, genome-wide SNP genotypes for about 55% of the roughly 700 donors were used, and that subset was treated as a discovery cohort. Every discovery cohort repertoire had been produced on one sequencing platform. Class I and class II HLA loci were covered by the typing at four-digit resolution. Typing coverage varied by locus: about 620-630 donors for A, B, C, DRB1 and DQB1; around 560 for DQA1; some 610 for DPA1; some 470 for DPB1. Roughly 5 DR-DQ haplotypes were handled as single units for association and clustering, since linkage in the cohort was strong. Across around 400 genotyped donors of the cohort, an average of 235,054 unique TCR beta nucleotide sequences per donor were sequenced, and roughly 20% of those sequences were non-productive. On the study overall, not on this receptor specifically: Correlated functional status among segregating V segments might reflect linkage disequilibrium, but an unknown experimental factor could not be ruled out. For the cohort, immune exposure information was limited to CMV serostatus. According to a later analysis, most CMV-associated TCR beta chains appeared to be HLA-restricted, and the HLA associations seemed to be driven largely by CMV exposure. In a later analysis, HLA-associated TCR beta chains showed more clonal expansion and lower generation probabilities than non-associated chains that were equally common. The cohort was sequenced for TCR beta chains only, and without alpha or paired-chain data the features that could be detected were limited. A few of the identified cytomegalovirus-associated TCR beta chains were confirmed in vitro to be specific for cytomegalovirus antigens. A cluster of highly shared sequence variants was judged likely to represent a technical artifact of the sequencing pipeline. The study gave a list of 150 to 200 TCR beta chains associated with cytomegalovirus. The authors suggested that the approach could potentially be generalized to other disease states and immunological phenotypes. Because some donors lacked HLA typing at each locus, the association tests relied only on the typed subset. A further reported finding was that TCR beta sequences accurately predicted the HLA-A and HLA-B alleles for most subjects in the first cohort. In a later genetic analysis, a missense DCLRE1C variant was associated with V-gene and J-gene trimming of TCR beta chains, and the association was replicated in an independent cohort. In an earlier analysis of several hundred of the donors, most TCR beta V segments were observed in productive rearrangements about 87% or about 30% of the time, broadly matching IMGT annotations. Specific HLA alleles were associated with over 15,000 TCR beta sequences at a false discovery rate of 0.05 in a later analysis. The classifier was reported to diagnose cytomegalovirus status with high specificity and sensitivity in both the original and validation cohorts. According to a later analysis, TCR association rates differed among HLA loci, with DRB1 alleles showing the most associated TCRs and HLA-C alleles showing the fewest. Across donors, most TCR sequences were observed very rarely, whereas some public TCRs were present in many individuals. Presence/absence analyses assumed roughly uniform sequencing depth across donors, an assumption that may not hold. When HLA alleles, especially DR and DQ, strongly co-occurred, TCR associations were difficult to assign to individual alleles. A later genetic analysis reported fewer N-insertions in productive TCRs among donors in an Asian-associated ancestry cluster than the approximately 700-donor mean. Because counts were too low, about 17 rarely observed V segments, including chromosome 9 orphons, were excluded from the earlier analysis of 587 of the donors. According to a later analysis, parvovirus B19, influenza, CMV and Epstein-Barr virus appeared linked to several top co-occurrence clusters.

For this clone: Its antigen specificity is not known. No much larger clone exists at a distance of one base, and base qualities are not known.

The cohort consisted of 600 to 750 healthy bone marrow donors. At the time of sampling, every cohort member was nominally healthy, though immune exposures that went unrecorded were likely present. The donor was CMV seropositive and belonged to the group of 250 to 300 seropositive cohort members. Every donor gave a peripheral blood sample, and the peripheral blood mononuclear cells from that sample were used for TCR beta sequencing. Genomic DNA was extracted from the blood cell samples with the Qiagen DNeasy Blood Extraction Kit. Libraries were prepared through the immunoSEQ multiplex PCR assay. A mixture of 60 forward primers for TCR Vbeta segments and 13 reverse primers for TCR Jbeta segments was used in the multiplex PCR. The CDR3 region of rearranged TCR beta genes was amplified from genomic DNA with a multiplex PCR assay. Amplified TCR beta libraries were sequenced as 87-base-pair reads on the Illumina HiSeq System. Regarding the original processing steps: A later analysis counted approximately 76 million unique TCR beta chains across the 640 or so repertoires, and 9.5 million to 11 million of these chains were shared by at least two donors. A nearest-neighbor algorithm error-corrected the raw reads and collapsed the reads into unique sequences, merging closely related sequences to remove PCR and sequencing errors. To assign V, D and J gene segments, CDR3 sequences were aligned to IMGT reference sequences. Each retained sequence needed at least a six-nucleotide match to both a V gene segment and a J gene segment. Rearrangements were classified as productive when the CDR3 lacked stop codons and remained in frame with V and J, and all other rearrangements were classified as non-productive. CDR3 was defined according to IMGT convention as the region running from the second conserved V-encoded cysteine to the conserved J-encoded phenylalanine. The earlier analysis of a few hundred of the donors excluded sequences that lacked an unambiguous match to a single V gene segment. An earlier analysis of 587 of the donors called V segments functional above 56.7% productive rearrangements and segregating when the between-donor standard deviation exceeded 5%. A statistical classification framework was built to diagnose cytomegalovirus status from the catalog of TCR beta chain sequences. A later analysis assigned V and J genes by comparing TCR nucleotide sequences with IMGT/GENE-DB human TR gene sequences. Using the TCRdist pipeline, a later analysis assigned CDR3 sequences along with most-parsimonious VDJ recombination scenarios. In a later analysis, each TCR beta chain was defined by its CDR3 amino acid sequence together with its V-gene family, and reads lacking a unique V-gene family were excluded. To address suspected cross-contamination and a sequencing artifact, a later analysis removed 592 highly shared, low-generation-probability nucleotide sequences. In a later analysis, a clonal expansion index for each public chain was calculated from normalized within-repertoire ranks of inferred template counts. In a later analysis, generation probabilities were computed using a VDJ recombination model fitted to out-of-frame rearrangements, and the results were checked against IGoR. A later analysis scored TCR-TCR, TCR-HLA and TCR-CMV co-occurrence with hypergeometric tests, applying a repertoire-size bias correction to TCR pairs. A later analysis estimated false discovery rates by permuting HLA or CMV assignments 20 times. In a later analysis, co-occurring TCRs were grouped using DBSCAN, and TCRdist sequence similarity was added for clustering within HLA-allele-positive subsets. Repertoires with fewer than 30,000 or more than 120,000 public chains were left out of co-occurrence clustering, as were a few repertoires with anomalous nucleotide sharing. TCRdb obtained this table from immuneACCESS and retained in-frame rearrangements with V and J assigned. These tables miss some clones; where compared with another copy, unresolved V genes account for less than half of the shortfall, and the remainder is unexplained. V and J calls and clone size follow that table, whereas D and trimming were derived from the DNA. Within this sample are approximately 61,000 clones, with about 80% of them counted one time only. The biggest ten clones account for 51% of the sample.

The sequenced material came from PBMCs. This clonotype originated in a man in his fifties in good health and CMV-seropositive.

In nucleotide form, the sequence is TGCGCCAGCAGCTTCGGGGGTAGCACAGATACGCAGTATTTT. The resulting protein is CASSFGGSTDTQYF. The sequence is built from TRBV5-1 and TRBJ2-3; a tentative D call is TRBD2 (6 bases match). The trim is 2 bases for V and 0 bases for J, with a gap of 7 bases between the germline ends. From the cysteine through the phenylalanine, the CDR3 covers 14 amino acids. Kept here is only the CDR3 DNA, which spans 42 bases and is read in frame from base 1. According to the germline V gene, CDR1 reads SGHRS and CDR2 reads YFSETQ.